These T cell receptor beta chains were read from a single sample in a study of shared clonotypes between healthy human individuals. Clones were sequenced by immunoSEQ multiplex PCR, and TCRdb holds only the in-frame ones, with some missing. The sample yields roughly 2.5 million clones, 85% to 95% seen once. The sample taken for sequencing was naive CD4+ T cells sorted from blood. The receptors stem from a man aged 18-30 years in good health. CDR3s include the opening cysteine and the closing phenylalanine or tryptophan. The order of the fields is V gene, D gene, clone size, J gene, CDR3 DNA, CDR3 protein. D genes are given only for firm matches. Part of the rows lack a size; the others show once, few, many or a class for expanded clones.

V: TRBV7-2; D: .; size: .; J: TRBJ2-3; DNA: TGTGCCAGCAGCCCTCAGGTAGCGGCGGTCACAGATACGCAGTATTTT; CDR3: CASSPQVAAVTDTQYF
V: TRBV6-5; D: .; size: .; J: TRBJ2-5; DNA: TGTGCCAGCAGTAATCAGAGAAAAGAGACCCAGTACTTC; CDR3: CASSNQRKETQYF
V: TRBV27; D: .; size: .; J: TRBJ1-5; DNA: TGTGCCAGCAGTCCGGGAGTTAGCAATCAGCCCCAGCATTTT; CDR3: CASSPGVSNQPQHF
V: TRBV6-1; D: TRBD1; size: .; J: TRBJ2-1; DNA: TGTGCCAGCAGGACCGGGACAGGGGGTCAAAATGAGCAGTTCTTC; CDR3: CASRTGTGGQNEQFF
V: TRBV9; D: .; size: .; J: TRBJ2-3; DNA: TGTGCCAGCAGCGTAGGTACAACTAGCACAGATACGCAGTATTTT; CDR3: CASSVGTTSTDTQYF
V: TRBV20-1; D: .; size: .; J: TRBJ2-7; DNA: TGCAGTGCTAGAGCAGGGTACGAGCAGTACTTC; CDR3: CSARAGYEQYF
V: TRBV4-3; D: .; size: .; J: TRBJ1-2; DNA: TGCGCCAGCAGCGACGGCTATGGCTACACCTTC; CDR3: CASSDGYGYTF
V: TRBV29-1; D: .; size: .; J: TRBJ1-5; DNA: TGCAGCGTTGGGGAGGGGGAAGGGCCGCCCCAGCATTTT; CDR3: CSVGEGEGPPQHF
V: TRBV25-1; D: .; size: .; J: TRBJ2-3; DNA: TGTGCCAGCAGTGATGTAGGCAGGATAACAGATACGCAGTATTTT; CDR3: CASSDVGRITDTQYF
V: TRBV6-5; D: .; size: .; J: TRBJ1-1; DNA: TGTGCCAGCAGTTATCTGGGGAAGGGCACTGAAGCTTTCTTT; CDR3: CASSYLGKGTEAFF
V: TRBV29-1; D: TRBD2; size: .; J: TRBJ2-7; DNA: TGCAGCGTTGAAGATCACGCTAGCGGGGGCTACGAGCAGTACTTC; CDR3: CSVEDHASGGYEQYF
V: TRBV5-1; D: .; size: .; J: TRBJ2-5; DNA: TGCGCCAGCAGCTTGTCACAGACCCAAGAGACCCAGTACTTC; CDR3: CASSLSQTQETQYF
V: TRBV25-1; D: TRBD1; size: once; J: TRBJ1-2; DNA: TGTGCCAGCACTAGAGACAGGGACGGCTACACCTTC; CDR3: CASTRDRDGYTF
V: TRBV2; D: TRBD2; size: once; J: TRBJ2-5; DNA: TGTGCCAGCCGAAGTAGCGGGGCTCAAGAGACCCAGTACTTC; CDR3: CASRSSGAQETQYF
V: TRBV12-5; D: .; size: .; J: TRBJ2-2; DNA: TGTGCTAGTGGTTTGGTCCATGCAGACACCGGGGAGCTGTTTTTT; CDR3: CASGLVHADTGELFF
V: TRBV19; D: .; size: .; J: TRBJ2-5; DNA: TGTGCCAGTAGTATAGAAGAAGGACAGTCGCACAACCAAGAGACCCAGTACTTC; CDR3: CASSIEEGQSHNQETQYF
V: TRBV7-2; D: TRBD2; size: .; J: TRBJ2-7; DNA: TGTGCCAGCAGAGGACTAGCGGGAGGGCCCTACGAGCAGTACTTC; CDR3: CASRGLAGGPYEQYF
V: TRBV19; D: TRBD1; size: .; J: TRBJ2-7; DNA: TGTGCCAGTAGTTCCCCAGGGGGCGTCTCCTACGAGCAGTACTTC; CDR3: CASSSPGGVSYEQYF
V: TRBV7-2; D: TRBD2; size: .; J: TRBJ2-7; DNA: TGTGCCAGCAGCTTAAGATCCGGGACTAGCGCCTACGAGCAGTACTTC; CDR3: CASSLRSGTSAYEQYF